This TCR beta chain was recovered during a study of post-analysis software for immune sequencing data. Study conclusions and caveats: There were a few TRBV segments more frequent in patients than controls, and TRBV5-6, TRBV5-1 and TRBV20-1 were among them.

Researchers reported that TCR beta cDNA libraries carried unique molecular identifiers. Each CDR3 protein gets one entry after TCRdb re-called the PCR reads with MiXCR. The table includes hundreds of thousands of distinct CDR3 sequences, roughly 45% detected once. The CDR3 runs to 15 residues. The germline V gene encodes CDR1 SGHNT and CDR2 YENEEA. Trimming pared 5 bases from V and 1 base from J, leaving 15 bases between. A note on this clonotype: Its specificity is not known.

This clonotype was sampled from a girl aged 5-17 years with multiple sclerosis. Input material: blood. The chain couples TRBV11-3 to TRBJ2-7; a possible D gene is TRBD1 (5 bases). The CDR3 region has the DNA TGTGCCAGCAGCCCCCGGCAGGGCGCATCCTACGAGCAGTACTTC. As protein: CASSPRQGASYEQYF.